Below are 30 T cell receptor beta chains sequenced from a single sample in a study of long-term antiretroviral therapy in people with HIV. Researchers report immunoSEQ v3.0 was run at survey level. The table came from immunoSEQ multiplex PCR; TCRdb's copy has only in-frame clones and leaves some out. The sample includes about 8,500 clones, 84% of them seen just once. The material sequenced was unsorted PBMCs, taken 0.3 years before starting antiretroviral therapy. These receptor sequences come from a man aged 25-45 years with HIV.

The chain has TRBV7-6 and TRBJ1-5; unclear D gene. Germline V gene data show CDR1 as SGHVS and CDR2 as FNYEAQ. The CDR3 has 13 residues. With 1 base removed from V and 4 bases from J, the gap between germline ends came to 5 bases. CDR3 in DNA: TGTGCCAGCAGCTTAGGGTTAAATCAGCCCCAGCATTTT. This translates into CASSLGLNQPQHF.

This clone was found a few times. The V call is TRBV6-6, the J call TRBJ1-5; D remains ambiguous. The V end was cut by 4 bases, the J end by 4 bases, with 8 bases between. This CDR3 is 13 amino acids long. The germline gives CDR1 MNHNY, CDR2 SVGAGI (reference sequence). The CDR3 region is CASSSGPNQPQHF. The CDR3 nucleotides read TGTGCCAGCAGTTCCGGACCAAATCAGCCCCAGCATTTT.

J is TRBJ2-7 and V is TRBV4-3; no reliable D call. The V end lost 2 bases, the J end lost 0 bases, and 20 bases lay between the germline ends. The CDR3 runs 18 residues. In germline, CDR1 is LGHNA, CDR2 YSLEER. The CDR3 reads CASSQLVRDLKYSYEQYF. As DNA, the CDR3 is TGCGCCAGCAGCCAATTGGTCCGCGACTTAAAATACTCCTACGAGCAGTACTTC.

This clone was seen a few times. This chain connects TRBV18 to TRBJ2-7, with TRBD2 as a possible D gene (6 bases). Trimming removed 3 bases from V and 0 bases from J, with 9 bases in between. CDR3 length equals 14 residues. Germline values: CDR1 KGHSH, CDR2 LQKENI. Here the CDR3 DNA reads TGTGCCAGCTCACCCCGGGACTCCTCCTACGAGCAGTACTTC. Translation: CASSPRDSSYEQYF.

The chain links TRBV7-9 to TRBJ1-4; D is possibly TRBD1 (6 bases). The CDR3 spans 13 residues. V shed 6 bases and J shed 2 bases, with 7 bases lying between them. The germline V gene has CDR1 SEHNR and CDR2 FQNEAQ (reference sequence). CDR3 protein: CASSRGTNEKLFF. The CDR3 DNA is TGTGCCAGCAGTAGGGGGACTAATGAAAAACTGTTTTTT.

The V and J genes are TRBV11-3 and TRBJ2-1; D unclear. V shed 1 base and J shed 0 bases, with 4 bases lying between them. The CDR3 loop spans 14 amino acids. Germline CDR1 and CDR2: SGHNT and YENEEA. The CDR3 nucleotides are TGTGCCAGCAGCTTAGCCTACTCCTACAATGAGCAGTTCTTC. As protein: CASSLAYSYNEQFF. The full variable domain, its missing parts supplied by reference TRBV11-3 and TRBJ2-1, is EAGVVQSPRYKIIEKKQPVAFWCNPISGHNTLYWYLQNLGQGPELLIRYENEEAVDDSQLPKDRFSAERLKGVDSTLKIQPAELGDSAVYLCASSLAYSYNEQFFGPGTRLTVL.

This rearrangement joins TRBV5-4 to TRBJ2-7, with 8 positions matching TRBD1. The J segment lost 6 bases and the V segment lost 7 bases, leaving 9 bases of the junction unmatched. The CDR3 spans 13 residues. CDR1 and CDR2 (germline): SGHNT, YYREEE (reference sequence). In DNA form, the CDR3 reads TGTGCCAGCGGGACAGGAGAGGTTGGCGAGCAGTACTTC. This translates into CASGTGEVGEQYF.

This chain links TRBV4-1 with TRBJ2-2; 9 bases are shared with TRBD1. V was pared by 3 bases and J by 5 bases, with 7 bases of the junction left unmatched. CDR1 is MGHRA, CDR2 YSYEKL, per germline. This CDR3 has 16 residues. The CDR3 DNA reads as TGCGCCAGCAGCCATGACGGGACAGGGCGTACCGGGGAGCTGTTTTTT. Protein product: CASSHDGTGRTGELFF.

The chain employs TRBV7-9 and TRBJ2-1; 7 bases line up with TRBD1. CDR1 and CDR2 from the germline V gene are SEHNR and FQNEAQ (reference sequence). The length of the CDR3 is 11 residues. Losses at the gene ends were 5 bases for V and 12 bases for J; bases not matched to a gene: 4. DNA for the CDR3: TGTGCCAGCAGCCCAGACAGGGTGCAGTTCTTC. Amino acid sequence: CASSPDRVQFF.

The chain carries TRBV2 and TRBJ1-6, with 8 bases matching TRBD1. CDR1 SNHLY and CDR2 FYNNEI come from the germline V gene. The CDR3 is 16 amino acids. V lost 5 bases and J lost 7; bases outside the gene matches: 10. CDR3 region: CASSSRQGSINSPLHF. As DNA, the CDR3 is TGTGCCAGCAGTTCGAGACAGGGGAGTATCAATTCACCCCTCCACTTT.

The chain carries TRBV28 and TRBJ1-5; 9 nucleotides line up with TRBD1. Trimming took 6 bases from V and 6 from J; bases not matched to a gene: 9. Germline CDR1 is MDHEN and CDR2 is SYDVKM. CDR3 length: 15 amino acids. This chain's CDR3 is CASSPDRGYGQPQHF. The CDR3 bases are TGTGCCAGCAGCCCCGACAGGGGGTACGGTCAGCCCCAGCATTTT.

The CDR3 reads CASSLPPGDRGDEQFF. The CDR3 DNA follows: TGTGCCAGCAGTTTACCGCCGGGAGACAGGGGTGATGAGCAGTTCTTC. The V and J genes are TRBV28 and TRBJ2-1; TRBD1 aligns across 8 bases. CDR1 and CDR2 (germline): MDHEN, SYDVKM. The CDR3 length is 16 residues. V lost 2 bases, J lost 8 bases, and 11 bases stayed unmatched.

By share, this clone counts as medium-sized. This chain joins TRBV7-2 and TRBJ2-1; no reliable D call. Trimming removed 2 bases from V and 4 bases from J, with 3 bases in between. There are 12 residues in the CDR3. Per the germline V gene, CDR1 is SGHTA and CDR2 is FQGNSA. DNA of the CDR3: TGTGCCAGCAGCTTATTGTACAATGAGCAGTTCTTC. This codes for CASSLLYNEQFF.

V is TRBV6-5 and J is TRBJ2-7; 9 bases agree with TRBD1. This CDR3 spans 15 amino acids. Germline V gives CDR1 MNHEY, CDR2 SVGAGI. V lost 5 bases and J lost 6; bases outside the gene matches: 11. The CDR3 bases are TGTGCCAGCAGTGGCACCGGGACAGGGTCAGGCGAGCAGTACTTC. Translated: CASSGTGTGSGEQYF.

This chain joins TRBV10-3 and TRBJ1-1, with a weak D call TRBD1 (6 bases). Trimming shortened V by 8 bases and J by 7 bases, and 11 bases separated the two germline ends. The CDR3 is 11 amino acids. Germline lookup yields CDR1 ENHRY and CDR2 SYGVKD. In DNA, the CDR3 is TGTGCCATCGAGGACAGCGGTGAAGCTTTCTTT. This encodes CAIEDSGEAFF.

V usage is TRBV7-9 and J usage is TRBJ1-1; no definite D call. V was trimmed by 4 bases and J by 1 base, leaving 19 bases between them. Germline CDR1 is SEHNR and CDR2 is FQNEAQ (reference sequence). The CDR3 runs to 17 residues. For the CDR3, the DNA is TGTGCCAGCAGCTCCCACGACCCATGGGAGGCGAACACTGAAGCTTTCTTT. Its protein product is CASSSHDPWEANTEAFF.

The V call is TRBV11-2, the J call TRBJ2-5; D unclear. The CDR3 runs to 17 residues. Germline values: CDR1 SGHAT, CDR2 FQNNGV. The V end was cut by 0 bases, the J end by 5 bases, with 19 bases between. The CDR3 sequence is CASSLDFDPVLGETQYF. The CDR3 bases are TGTGCCAGCAGCTTAGATTTCGATCCGGTCCTCGGGGAGACCCAGTACTTC.

The J gene is TRBJ2-3, the V gene TRBV7-8; tentatively, D is TRBD1 or TRBD2 (6 bases each). This CDR3 region has 17 residues. Deletions cut 3 bases from V and 10 bases from J, with 26 bases between. The germline V gene has CDR1 SGHVS and CDR2 FQNEAQ. For the CDR3, the DNA is TGTGCCAGCAGCTTGGTTCGAGCAAAAGGGGGGAGAGAGGCGCAGTATTTT. This sequence encodes CASSLVRAKGGREAQYF.

This chain uses TRBV6-5 with TRBJ2-7; 13 bases fit TRBD2. Germline assignment: CDR1 MNHEY and CDR2 SVGAGI. The CDR3 is made up of 16 amino acids. V was clipped by 0 bases and J by 3 bases; unmatched bases: 2. The CDR3, as DNA: TGTGCCAGCAGTTACTCAAGGACTAGCGGGGGCTACGAGCAGTACTTC. Encoded protein: CASSYSRTSGGYEQYF.

This clone has just one count. This sequence joins TRBV30 and TRBJ2-2; D may be TRBD1 or TRBD2 (6 bases each). CDR1 GTSNPN and CDR2 SVGIG come from the germline V gene (reference sequence). The germline V and J ends were trimmed by 0 bases and 1 base, with 15 bases remaining between them. The CDR3 has 17 amino acids. The CDR3 spells CAWSVTQGLRNTGELFF. CDR3 DNA sequence: TGTGCCTGGAGTGTAACACAGGGACTTAGGAACACCGGGGAGCTGTTTTTT.

This chain joins TRBV9 and TRBJ2-2, with no clear D. From germline, CDR1 is SGDLS and CDR2 YYNGEE. CDR3 length: 14 residues. V lost 0 bases and J lost 0, with 3 bases in between. The CDR3 protein is CASSVDSNTGELFF. CDR3 coding DNA: TGTGCCAGCAGCGTAGATTCGAACACCGGGGAGCTGTTTTTT.

This chain connects TRBV7-2 to TRBJ2-7, with TRBD2 matching 11 bases. The V gene end was trimmed by 3 bases and the J gene end by 5 bases; junction bases not matched to a gene: 3. Germline CDR1 and CDR2: SGHTA and FQGNSA. CDR3 length equals 14 residues. CDR3 sequence reads: CASSFSGGAHEQYF. CDR3 in DNA: TGTGCCAGCAGCTTTAGCGGGGGGGCACACGAGCAGTACTTC.

This chain uses TRBV2 with TRBJ2-2, with D unclear. Germline CDR1 is SNHLY and CDR2 is FYNNEI. V dropped 7 bases and J dropped 8 bases, with 11 bases sitting between them. The CDR3 spans 12 residues. CDR3 amino acids: CASTPAGGELFF. The CDR3 region has the DNA TGTGCCAGCACCCCGGCCGGGGGGGAGCTGTTTTTT.

The CDR3 region is CASSWYSRNTEAFF. Written as DNA, the CDR3 is TGTGCCAGCAGTTGGTACAGCCGGAACACTGAAGCTTTCTTT. This rearrangement joins TRBV28 to TRBJ1-1; unclear D gene. Germline CDR1 is MDHEN and CDR2 is SYDVKM. The CDR3 sequence is 14 residues long. V was trimmed by 4 bases and J by 1 base, leaving 10 bases between them.

The chain links TRBV23-1 to TRBJ2-7; TRBD1 matches 7 bases. TRBV23-1 is marked as an open reading frame, function uncertain. J was trimmed by 2 bases and V by 2 bases; bases with no gene match: 6. The CDR3 runs to 15 residues. As DNA, the CDR3 is TGCGCCAGCAGTCAAATACAGGGGAAAACCTACGAGCAGTACTTC. It codes for CASSQIQGKTYEQYF.

CDR3: CSADGGNTEAFF. The CDR3, as DNA: TGCAGCGCCGACGGGGGGAACACTGAAGCTTTCTTT. V is TRBV29-1 and J is TRBJ1-1, with D possibly matching TRBD1 (5 bases). Germline V gene lookup returns CDR1 SQVTM and CDR2 ANQGSEA. V gave up 7 bases and J gave up 1 base, with 10 bases separating them. The CDR3 length is 12 residues.

For the CDR3, the DNA is TGTGCCAGCAGTTACTCATTCACAGGGGGAACAGATACGCAGTATTTT. It specifies CASSYSFTGGTDTQYF. This sequence joins TRBV6-5 and TRBJ2-3; 8 nucleotides line up with TRBD1. The CDR3 totals 16 residues. Germline CDR1 reads MNHEY; CDR2 reads SVGAGI. Trimming took 0 bases from V and 3 from J; bases not matched to a gene: 5.

The rearrangement uses TRBV4-2 and TRBJ2-5; a possible D gene is TRBD1 (5 bases). There are 14 residues in the CDR3. Trimming pared 1 base from V and 2 bases from J, leaving 8 bases between. The germline V gene encodes CDR1 LGHNA and CDR2 YNFKEQ. The CDR3 is CASSQGTKQETQYF. The CDR3 DNA is TGTGCCAGCAGCCAAGGGACAAAACAAGAGACCCAGTACTTC.

The chain couples TRBV5-6 to TRBJ2-7, with 8 positions matching TRBD2. Germline CDR1 SGHDT, CDR2 YYEEEE. V shed 5 bases and J 2 bases; nucleotides not matched to a gene: 9. The CDR3 spans 15 residues. The CDR3 bases are TGTGCCAGCAGGTGGGGTGGTAGCGGGGCCTACGAGCAGTACTTC. This codes for CASRWGGSGAYEQYF.

The chain combines TRBV2 with TRBJ2-5, with TRBD2 identical over 10 bases. CDR1 SNHLY and CDR2 FYNNEI come from the germline V gene. The CDR3 covers 17 residues. After removal of 5 bases from V and 5 bases from J, the junction contained 14 bases not matched to a gene. In DNA, the CDR3 is TGTGCCAGCAGTCCCTTAAGGCCTAGCGGGGGTGGGGAGACCCAGTACTTC. Protein product: CASSPLRPSGGGETQYF.